A single sample is the source of the 22 T cell receptor beta chains below, sequenced in a study of blood T cell repertoires in COVID-19. Sequenced by immunoSEQ multiplex PCR; TCRdb stores in-frame clones only, minus some. The data hold approximately 280,000 clones, with around 88% observed a single time. The sample comprised PBMCs or T cells enriched from blood (not recorded which). All receptors derive from a woman aged 35 to 49 who had recovered from COVID-19.

CDR3 nucleotides: TGTGCCAGCAGCCTAGGACTAGCCAGATGGGGCAATGAGCAGTTCTTC. Translating gives CASSLGLARWGNEQFF. The chain has TRBV28 and TRBJ2-1; TRBD2 matches 8 bases. From germline, CDR1 is MDHEN and CDR2 SYDVKM. Losses at the gene ends were 6 bases for V and 6 bases for J; bases not matched to a gene: 13. This CDR3 contains 16 residues.

This rearrangement joins TRBV6-5 to TRBJ2-5; 11 nucleotides match TRBD2. The CDR3 consists of 14 residues. The junction had 2 bases not matched to a gene; V was cut back by 6 bases and J by 2 bases. The germline V gene has CDR1 MNHEY and CDR2 SVGAGI. CDR3 residues: CASRGLAAQETQYF. CDR3 DNA: TGTGCCAGCAGGGGACTAGCGGCACAAGAGACCCAGTACTTC.

V usage is TRBV6-5 and J usage is TRBJ1-2; 7 bases are a match to TRBD1. The germline gives CDR1 MNHEY, CDR2 SVGAGI. The CDR3 is made up of 15 amino acids. The ends lost 7 bases at V and 5 bases at J; junction bases unmatched: 13. The CDR3 spells CASTLRPGQRYGYTF. The CDR3, as DNA: TGTGCCAGCACTCTGAGGCCGGGACAGAGGTATGGCTACACCTTC.

J is TRBJ2-1 and V is TRBV3-1 (or the pseudogene TRBV3-2); 7 positions match TRBD2. The CDR3 runs 12 residues. Germline V gene data show CDR1 as LGHDT and CDR2 as YNNKEL (reference sequence). With 4 bases clipped from V and 9 bases from J, the junction kept 3 bases outside the gene matches. CDR3 DNA: TGTGCCAGCAGCCTCTGGGGGGGTGAGCAGTTCTTC. This translates into CASSLWGGEQFF.

The chain carries TRBV18 and TRBJ1-2; 8 nucleotides match TRBD1. There are 16 residues in the CDR3. The J segment lost 6 bases and the V segment lost 0 bases, leaving 9 bases of the junction unmatched. Germline V gene lookup returns CDR1 KGHSH and CDR2 LQKENI. CDR3 region: CASSPPDTGGRDGYTF. The CDR3, as DNA: TGTGCCAGCTCACCACCGGATACAGGGGGACGAGATGGCTACACCTTC. Drawing the rest from reference TRBV18 and TRBJ1-2, the complete variable domain is NAGVMQNPRHLVRRRGQEARLRCSPMKGHSHVYWYRQLPEEGLKFMVYLQKENIIDESGMPKERFSAEFPKEGPSILRIQQVVRGDSAAYFCASSPPDTGGRDGYTFGSGTRLTVV.

This rearrangement joins TRBV15 to TRBJ2-7; D gene uncertain. Germline CDR1 reads LNHNV; CDR2 reads YYDKDF (reference sequence). The CDR3 runs to 14 residues. With 8 bases removed from V and 0 bases from J, the gap between germline ends came to 14 bases. The CDR3 nucleotides are TGTGCCACCCTGAGTGCCCAAATCTCCTACGAGCAGTACTTC. It is translated as CATLSAQISYEQYF.

The chain couples TRBV9 to TRBJ2-7; 7 nucleotides line up with TRBD1. V was clipped by 3 bases and J by 1 base; unmatched bases: 4. Germline CDR1 is SGDLS and CDR2 is YYNGEE. The CDR3 contains 14 residues. The CDR3 here is CASSGRDRSYEQYF. In DNA form, the CDR3 reads TGTGCCAGCAGCGGTCGGGACAGATCCTACGAGCAGTACTTC.

The gene calls are TRBV5-6 and TRBJ2-6; TRBD2 agrees at 7 bases. The trim removed 2 bases at V and 1 base at J, leaving 9 bases unmatched. The germline gives CDR1 SGHDT, CDR2 YYEEEE. The CDR3 is made up of 18 amino acids. CDR3 sequence reads: CASSFPSPGGSGANVLTF. In nucleotides, the CDR3 is TGTGCCAGCAGCTTCCCCTCTCCCGGGGGGTCTGGGGCCAACGTCCTGACTTTC.

The rearrangement uses TRBV5-1 and TRBJ2-3; D unclear. Germline lookup yields CDR1 SGHRS and CDR2 YFSETQ. Deletions cut 4 bases from V and 2 bases from J, with 14 bases between. The CDR3 extends over 15 amino acids. The CDR3 loop is CASSPSGDYTDTQYF. CDR3 nucleotides: TGCGCCAGCAGCCCGAGTGGAGATTACACAGATACGCAGTATTTT.

In DNA, the CDR3 is TGCGCCAGCTCGGGACAGGGGCCCACAACTGAAGCTTTCTTT. Translating it yields CASSGQGPTTEAFF. The rearrangement links TRBV5-1 to TRBJ1-1, with TRBD1 matching 10 bases. V shed 7 bases, J shed 5 bases, and the junction held 8 bases outside the gene matches. CDR1 SGHRS and CDR2 YFSETQ come from the germline V gene. The length of the CDR3 is 14 residues.

The chain uses TRBV7-3 and TRBJ1-6; TRBD1 agrees at 7 bases. CDR3 length: 13 amino acids. V was clipped by 8 bases and J by 9 bases; unmatched bases: 7. Germline CDR1 is SGHTA and CDR2 is FQGTGA. CDR3 amino acids: CASSGTVGSPLHF. CDR3 nucleotides: TGTGCCAGCTCTGGGACAGTCGGTTCACCCCTCCACTTT.

DNA for the CDR3: TGTGCCAGCAGCCCAGGATTTTCCAGACTCGACCGGGGAGTTAATGAAAAACTGTTTTTT. It translates to CASSPGFSRLDRGVNEKLFF. The rearrangement joins TRBV3-1 (or the pseudogene TRBV3-2) to TRBJ1-4; D unclear. Trimming pared 4 bases from V and 4 bases from J, leaving 28 bases between. CDR3 length equals 20 residues. Germline V gene data show CDR1 as LGHDT and CDR2 as YNNKEL (reference sequence).

The V and J genes are TRBV5-4 and TRBJ2-1, with D tentatively TRBD2 (6 bases). Per the germline V gene, CDR1 is SGHNT and CDR2 is YYREEE (reference sequence). V was shortened by 2 bases and J by 4 bases, with 13 bases between the two germline ends. The CDR3 length is 15 residues. CDR3 sequence reads: CASSFGGTLYNEQFF. CDR3 coding DNA: TGTGCCAGCAGCTTTGGCGGGACCCTTTACAATGAGCAGTTCTTC.

V and J are TRBV7-9 and TRBJ1-2, with D possibly matching TRBD1 (6 bases). Germline V gene data show CDR1 as SEHNR and CDR2 as FQNEAQ (reference sequence). The CDR3 is made up of 13 amino acids. With 6 bases removed from V and 1 base from J, the gap between germline ends came to 9 bases. The CDR3 sequence is CASSRQVNYGYTF. The DNA of the CDR3 is TGTGCCAGCAGTCGACAGGTTAACTATGGCTACACCTTC.

The V call is TRBV19, the J call TRBJ1-1; a weak D match, TRBD1 (6 bases). Per germline, CDR1 LNHDA and CDR2 SQIVND (reference sequence). The length of the CDR3 is 15 residues. Trimming shortened V by 3 bases and J by 5 bases, and 16 bases separated the two germline ends. In DNA, the CDR3 is TGTGCCAGTAGTATTGAATTTACAGGGCGGACTGAAGCTTTCTTT. It is translated as CASSIEFTGRTEAFF.

This clone has a single count. The chain couples TRBV12-3 or TRBV12-4 to TRBJ2-7; TRBD1 might be the D (5 bases). This CDR3 contains 12 residues. V shed 5 bases and J shed 2 bases, with 7 bases lying between them. The CDR3 DNA sequence: TGTGCCAGCAGTCCGGACACCTACGAGCAGTACTTC. Translation gives CASSPDTYEQYF.

As DNA, the CDR3 is TGTGCCAGCAGCTTCGGGTCGACTAATGAAAAACTGTTTTTT. It specifies CASSFGSTNEKLFF. The chain has TRBV9 and TRBJ1-4; D is unclear. The CDR3 contains 14 residues. V was clipped by 4 bases and J by 2 bases, with 9 bases between them. Germline V gene sequence: CDR1 SGDLS, CDR2 YYNGEE.

The rearrangement uses TRBV5-1 and TRBJ1-4, with D unclear. This CDR3 is built from 14 residues. Germline loops: CDR1 SGHRS, CDR2 YFSETQ. V dropped 6 bases and J dropped 0 bases, with 9 bases sitting between them. CDR3 coding DNA: TGCGCCAGCACCTACAGTGCAACTAATGAAAAACTGTTTTTT. Translation: CASTYSATNEKLFF.

The V call is TRBV30, the J call TRBJ1-1; no definite D call. The CDR3 length is 14 residues. The V end lost 3 bases, the J end lost 7 bases, and 18 bases lay between the germline ends. The germline gives CDR1 GTSNPN, CDR2 SVGIG (reference sequence). CDR3 bases: TGTGCCTGGAGGCTACTAGAGGGAATGAGTGAAGCTTTCTTT. It is translated as CAWRLLEGMSEAFF.

The V gene is TRBV19, the J gene TRBJ2-1; D possibly corresponds to TRBD2 (6 bases). This CDR3 has 14 amino acids. Germline V gene lookup returns CDR1 LNHDA and CDR2 SQIVND (reference sequence). Trimming cost V 1 base and J 5 bases, with 9 bases left between them. The CDR3 loop reads CASSIALANNEQFF. The CDR3, as DNA: TGTGCCAGTAGTATAGCCCTAGCGAACAATGAGCAGTTCTTC.

The J gene is TRBJ2-2, the V gene TRBV3-1 (or the pseudogene TRBV3-2), with D hard to call. The CDR3 is 13 residues long. The germline V and J ends were trimmed by 2 bases and 7 bases, with 8 bases remaining between them. Germline CDR1 is LGHDT and CDR2 is YNNKEL (reference sequence). The CDR3 nucleotides are TGTGCCAGCAGCCAATCGACGGGCGGGGAGCTGTTTTTT. Translation: CASSQSTGGELFF.

The chain couples TRBV27 to TRBJ2-7; 8 nucleotides align to TRBD2. The V and J ends lost 4 bases and 7 bases, in that order; junction bases with no gene match: 6. Per germline, CDR1 MNHEY and CDR2 SMNVEV (reference sequence). The CDR3 runs 13 residues. The CDR3 spells CASSSWTSNEQYF. CDR3 DNA sequence: TGTGCCAGCAGTTCCTGGACTAGCAATGAGCAGTACTTC.